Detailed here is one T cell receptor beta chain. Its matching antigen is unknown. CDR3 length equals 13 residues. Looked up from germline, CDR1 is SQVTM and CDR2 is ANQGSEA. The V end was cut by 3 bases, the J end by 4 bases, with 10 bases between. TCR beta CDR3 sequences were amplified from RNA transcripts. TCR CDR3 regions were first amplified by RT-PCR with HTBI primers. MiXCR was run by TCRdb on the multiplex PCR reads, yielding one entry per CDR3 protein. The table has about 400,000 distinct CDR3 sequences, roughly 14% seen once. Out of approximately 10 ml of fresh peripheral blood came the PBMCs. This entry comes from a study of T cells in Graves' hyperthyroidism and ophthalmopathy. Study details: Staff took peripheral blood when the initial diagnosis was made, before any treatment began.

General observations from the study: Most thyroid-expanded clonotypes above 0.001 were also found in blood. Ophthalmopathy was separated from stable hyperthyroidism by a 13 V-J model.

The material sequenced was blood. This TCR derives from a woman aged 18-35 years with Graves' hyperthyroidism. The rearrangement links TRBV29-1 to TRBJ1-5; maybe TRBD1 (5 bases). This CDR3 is CSVESGGNQPQHF. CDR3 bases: TGCAGCGTTGAGTCGGGGGGGAATCAGCCCCAGCATTTT. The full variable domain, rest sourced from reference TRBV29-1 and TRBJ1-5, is SAVISQKPSRDICQRGTSLTIQCQVDSQVTMMFWYRQQPGQSLTLIATANQGSEATYESGFVIDKFPISRPNLTFSTLTVSNMSPEDSSIYLCSVESGGNQPQHFGDGTRLSIL.